These 32 T cell receptor beta chains originate from one sample sequenced in a study of blood T cell repertoires in COVID-19. The assay was immunoSEQ multiplex PCR, and TCRdb's table has in-frame clones only and misses some. The data contain 150,000 to 200,000 clones, about 86% of them singletons. Sequencing was done on a sample of peripheral blood. Every receptor here comes from a man between 60 and 75 years old with acute or convalescent COVID-19.

The CDR3 region is CAISRTENTEAFF. Here the CDR3 DNA reads TGTGCCATCAGTAGGACAGAGAACACTGAAGCTTTCTTT. The chain recombines TRBV10-3 with TRBJ1-1; TRBD1 might be the D (6 bases). The CDR3 length is 13 residues. CDR1 ENHRY and CDR2 SYGVKD come from the germline V gene. Trimming pared 5 bases from V and 1 base from J, leaving 8 bases between.

The rearrangement joins TRBV5-1 to TRBJ2-1; D might be TRBD2 (5 bases). Trimming pared 4 bases from V and 9 bases from J, leaving 8 bases between. This CDR3 region has 11 residues. Germline lookup yields CDR1 SGHRS and CDR2 YFSETQ. CDR3 sequence: CASSRDGEQFF. In DNA form, the CDR3 reads TGCGCCAGCAGCCGGGATGGTGAGCAGTTCTTC.

V is TRBV12-5 and J is TRBJ2-5; the match to TRBD1 covers 9 bases. Germline V gene sequence: CDR1 LGHNT, CDR2 FRNRAP. The CDR3 is 17 amino acids. J was trimmed by 3 bases and V by 0 bases; bases with no gene match: 8. CDR3 protein: CASGLVLSGTGKETQYF. The DNA of the CDR3 is TGTGCTAGTGGTTTGGTGCTATCCGGGACAGGGAAAGAGACCCAGTACTTC.

This clone showed up just a few times. The chain combines TRBV28 with TRBJ1-6, with TRBD1 identical over 9 bases. This CDR3 is built from 14 residues. From germline, CDR1 is MDHEN and CDR2 SYDVKM. J was trimmed by 7 bases and V by 7 bases; bases with no gene match: 5. CDR3 DNA: TGTGCCAGCAAGACAGGGGGTAAGAATTCACCCCTCCACTTT. Its translation is CASKTGGKNSPLHF.

This clone showed up just a few times. CDR3 sequence: CASSLRTGESTEAFF. CDR3 coding DNA: TGTGCCAGCAGTCTTCGGACAGGGGAAAGTACTGAAGCTTTCTTT. The V and J genes are TRBV7-6 and TRBJ1-1, with 9 bases that match TRBD1. V was clipped by 6 bases and J by 5 bases; unmatched bases: 10. Germline values: CDR1 SGHVS, CDR2 FNYEAQ. The CDR3 has 15 amino acids.

The chain recombines TRBV20-1 with TRBJ2-7; TRBD1 is a possible D gene (6 bases). V was shortened by 3 bases and J by 3 bases, with 12 bases between the two germline ends. From germline, CDR1 is DFQATT and CDR2 SNEGSKA (reference sequence). CDR3 length: 13 amino acids. CDR3 coding DNA: TGCAGTGCTAGTGTGGGGGCTGTCTACGAGCAGTACTTC. This codes for CSASVGAVYEQYF.

The V and J genes are TRBV28 and TRBJ1-1; D may be TRBD1 (5 bases). CDR1 and CDR2 from the germline V gene are MDHEN and SYDVKM. V lost 4 bases and J 11 bases, leaving 20 bases between the germline ends. The CDR3 extends over 14 amino acids. The CDR3 loop is CASSSRGGIIVAFF. DNA for the CDR3: TGTGCCAGCAGTTCTCGGGGCGGGATAATTGTCGCTTTCTTT. Filled out from reference TRBV28 and TRBJ1-1, the complete variable domain reads DVKVTQSSRYLVKRTGEKVFLECVQDMDHENMFWYRQDPGLGLRLIYFSYDVKMKEKGDIPEGYSVSREKKERFSLILESASTNQTSMYLCASSSRGGIIVAFFGQGTRLTVV.

The chain joins TRBV18 to TRBJ1-1; a weak D match, TRBD1 (6 bases). The CDR3 contains 15 residues. V lost 0 bases and J lost 1, with 9 bases in between. Per germline, CDR1 KGHSH and CDR2 LQKENI. The DNA of the CDR3 is TGTGCCAGCTCACCACCGGGACACAAGAACACTGAAGCTTTCTTT. This encodes CASSPPGHKNTEAFF.

The chain recombines TRBV5-1 with TRBJ2-7, with 10 bases that match TRBD1. Germline lookup yields CDR1 SGHRS and CDR2 YFSETQ. This CDR3 has 14 residues. With 4 bases clipped from V and 2 bases from J, the junction kept 3 bases outside the gene matches. The chain's CDR3 is CASSTGQGAYEQYF. The CDR3 DNA is TGCGCCAGCAGCACCGGACAGGGGGCCTACGAGCAGTACTTC.

J is TRBJ2-5 and V is TRBV28; 8 bases align to TRBD1. J lost 4 bases, V lost 6 bases, and 10 bases had no gene match. Germline loops: CDR1 MDHEN, CDR2 SYDVKM. The CDR3 has 15 residues. CDR3: CASRLPGTGSETQYF. CDR3 nucleotides: TGTGCCAGCAGATTGCCCGGGACAGGATCAGAGACCCAGTACTTC.

The J gene is TRBJ2-7, the V gene TRBV7-7; 16 bases are shared with TRBD2. This CDR3 is built from 16 residues. Germline CDR1 SSHAT, CDR2 FNYEAQ (reference sequence). Trimming took 5 bases from V and 5 from J; bases not matched to a gene: 6. CDR3 bases: TGTGCCAGCAGCCGGGGACTAGCGGGAGGGTTGGACGAGCAGTACTTC. It specifies CASSRGLAGGLDEQYF.

The rearrangement links TRBV7-2 to TRBJ1-3; weak D call: TRBD1 (5 bases). The CDR3 contains 15 residues. Trimming pared 2 bases from V and 0 bases from J, leaving 8 bases between. From germline, CDR1 is SGHTA and CDR2 FQGNSA. Here the CDR3 DNA reads TGTGCCAGCAGCTTAAGCGGGGCCTCTGGAAACACCATATATTTT. This encodes CASSLSGASGNTIYF.

This rearrangement joins TRBV5-1 to TRBJ2-7; 7 bases agree with TRBD1. CDR3 size: 14 residues. From germline, CDR1 is SGHRS and CDR2 YFSETQ. Trimming took 7 bases from V and 0 from J; bases not matched to a gene: 7. This CDR3 is CASSSQGVSYEQYF. Here the CDR3 DNA reads TGCGCCAGCTCGAGCCAGGGGGTCTCCTACGAGCAGTACTTC.

The CDR3: CASSSQSANEQFF. CDR3 bases: TGCGCCAGCAGCTCTCAGTCTGCCAATGAGCAGTTCTTC. This chain joins TRBV5-1 and TRBJ2-1; D call uncertain. Germline V gives CDR1 SGHRS, CDR2 YFSETQ. The V end lost 3 bases, the J end lost 6 bases, and 10 bases lay between the germline ends. The CDR3 sequence is 13 residues long.

A single count supports this clone. The chain joins TRBV5-5 to TRBJ2-3, with TRBD1 identical over 7 bases. Trimming removed 10 bases from V and 4 bases from J; junction bases left unmatched: 9. CDR1 is SGHKS, CDR2 YYEKEE, per germline (reference sequence). This CDR3 region has 13 residues. The CDR3 sequence is CAGHRGPADTQYF. In DNA form, the CDR3 reads TGTGCCGGACACAGGGGCCCCGCAGATACGCAGTATTTT.

This clone was counted a few times. Other DNA sequences in the same sample also yield this CDR3. The chain joins TRBV18 to TRBJ2-4; the match to TRBD1 covers 7 bases. V lost 2 bases and J lost 5; bases outside the gene matches: 6. The germline V gene encodes CDR1 KGHSH and CDR2 LQKENI. The CDR3 consists of 15 residues. CDR3 sequence reads: CASSPGGTGENIQYF. CDR3 nucleotides: TGTGCCAGCTCACCAGGTGGAACAGGGGAAAACATTCAGTACTTC. The entire variable domain, with the rest obtained from reference TRBV18 and TRBJ2-4, is as follows: NAGVMQNPRHLVRRRGQEARLRCSPMKGHSHVYWYRQLPEEGLKFMVYLQKENIIDESGMPKERFSAEFPKEGPSILRIQQVVRGDSAAYFCASSPGGTGENIQYFGAGTRLSVL.

CDR3 sequence (DNA): TGCGCCAGCAGCCTCCCCCAGGGGGCAGGTGGAAACACCATATATTTT. As protein: CASSLPQGAGGNTIYF. The rearrangement links TRBV5-1 to TRBJ1-3, with 8 bases lining up with TRBD1. The CDR3 runs 16 residues. CDR1 and CDR2 from the germline V gene are SGHRS and YFSETQ. V lost 4 bases to trimming and J lost 3 bases; unmatched junction nucleotides: 9.

This chain joins TRBV19 and TRBJ1-3; no clear D gene. CDR3 length: 14 amino acids. CDR1 is LNHDA, CDR2 SQIVND, per germline (reference sequence). V gave up 4 bases and J gave up 5 bases, with 12 bases separating them. CDR3 region: CASSTDGSRNTIYF. The CDR3 DNA reads TGTGCCAGTAGTACCGATGGGAGCAGAAACACCATATATTTT.

The chain combines TRBV5-1 with TRBJ2-2; 16 positions agree with TRBD2. The CDR3 extends over 18 amino acids. CDR1 SGHRS and CDR2 YFSETQ come from the germline V gene. V dropped 5 bases and J dropped 4; count of bases not matched to a gene: 8. Here the CDR3 reads CASRPGTSGRVSTGELFF. CDR3 DNA: TGCGCCAGCAGGCCCGGGACTAGCGGGAGGGTGAGCACCGGGGAGCTGTTTTTT.

The chain employs TRBV18 and TRBJ1-4; D uncertain. V shed 1 base and J shed 8 bases, with 8 bases lying between them. Germline values: CDR1 KGHSH, CDR2 LQKENI. CDR3 length equals 13 residues. DNA for the CDR3: TGTGCCAGCTCACCACTAGAACTCGAAAAACTGTTTTTT. Its protein is CASSPLELEKLFF. Looking up the rest from reference TRBV18 and TRBJ1-4 gives the full variable domain: NAGVMQNPRHLVRRRGQEARLRCSPMKGHSHVYWYRQLPEEGLKFMVYLQKENIIDESGMPKERFSAEFPKEGPSILRIQQVVRGDSAAYFCASSPLELEKLFFGSGTQLSVL.

The chain uses TRBV28 and TRBJ1-1; D may be TRBD1 (5 bases). This CDR3 is 15 amino acids long. V lost 5 bases to trimming and J lost 4 bases, with 17 bases between them. Germline V gene sequence: CDR1 MDHEN, CDR2 SYDVKM. The CDR3 protein is CASSPQSGWATEAFF. The DNA of the CDR3 is TGTGCCAGCAGTCCCCAGTCAGGGTGGGCCACTGAAGCTTTCTTT.

The chain uses TRBV14 and TRBJ2-5; 8 nucleotides align to TRBD1. The CDR3 has 15 amino acids. Germline lookup yields CDR1 SGHDN and CDR2 FVKESK. V shed 3 bases, J shed 2 bases, and the junction held 5 bases outside the gene matches. The CDR3 nucleotides read TGTGCCAGCAGCCAGGGACAGGCGAATCAAGAGACCCAGTACTTC. Translating it yields CASSQGQANQETQYF.

V gene TRBV10-3 combines with J gene TRBJ2-2; D possibly corresponds to TRBD2 (5 bases). The germline CDR1 and CDR2 sequences are ENHRY and SYGVKD. The CDR3 extends over 14 amino acids. V lost 7 bases and J 1 base, leaving 10 bases between the germline ends. CDR3 DNA: TGTGCCATCATGAGCGGAGAGAACACCGGGGAGCTGTTTTTT. Translation gives CAIMSGENTGELFF.

This clone occurred once. The chain has TRBV12-5 and TRBJ2-5; the D gene is possibly TRBD2 (6 bases). V was shortened by 3 bases and J by 7 bases, with 12 bases between the two germline ends. Germline V gene sequence: CDR1 LGHNT, CDR2 FRNRAP. The length of the CDR3 is 13 residues. The CDR3 DNA is TGTGCTAGTGGTTTCGGGGGATGGGGGACCCAGTACTTC. Its protein is CASGFGGWGTQYF.

This clone was detected only once. V usage is TRBV5-5 and J usage is TRBJ1-5; tentative D call: TRBD1 (6 bases). This CDR3 region has 14 residues. V lost 1 base to trimming and J lost 5 bases, with 10 bases between them. Germline CDR1 and CDR2: SGHKS and YYEKEE (reference sequence). The CDR3: CASSLRPGDQPQHF. CDR3 in DNA: TGTGCCAGCAGCTTGAGACCAGGGGATCAGCCCCAGCATTTT.

The chain joins TRBV6-5 to TRBJ2-7; 10 nucleotides line up with TRBD1. The J segment lost 4 bases and the V segment lost 9 bases, leaving 3 bases of the junction unmatched. The CDR3 extends over 12 amino acids. Germline values: CDR1 MNHEY, CDR2 SVGAGI. The CDR3 sequence: CASRDRGYEQYF. CDR3 sequence (DNA): TGTGCCAGTAGGGACAGGGGATACGAGCAGTACTTC.

This clone is a singleton in its sample. V usage is TRBV28 and J usage is TRBJ2-2; tentative D call: TRBD1 (6 bases). The CDR3 has 14 amino acids. Germline CDR1 reads MDHEN; CDR2 reads SYDVKM. V was clipped by 7 bases and J by 4 bases, with 13 bases between them. The CDR3 loop is CASNFRQATGELFF. The CDR3 DNA reads as TGTGCCAGCAATTTTCGACAGGCCACCGGGGAGCTGTTTTTT.

The chain uses TRBV4-1 and TRBJ2-1; 10 bases map to TRBD2. V was clipped by 1 base and J by 2 bases; unmatched bases: 11. Germline-derived CDR1 and CDR2 are MGHRA and YSYEKL. CDR3 length: 19 amino acids. CDR3 region: CASSQGGPSGGEPYNEQFF. The CDR3 bases are TGCGCCAGCAGCCAAGGAGGGCCTAGCGGGGGAGAACCCTACAATGAGCAGTTCTTC.

The chain is built from TRBV15 and TRBJ2-1; TRBD1 aligns across 7 bases. This CDR3 contains 17 residues. V lost 3 bases, J lost 9 bases, and 17 bases stayed unmatched. Germline assignment: CDR1 LNHNV and CDR2 YYDKDF (reference sequence). The CDR3 region is CATSRIGSRGHRFEQFF. The DNA of the CDR3 is TGTGCCACCAGCAGGATTGGGTCTAGGGGGCACCGATTTGAGCAGTTCTTC.

The V call is TRBV19, the J call TRBJ2-6; TRBD1 matches at 12 bases. V shed 10 bases, J shed 0 bases, and the junction held 1 base outside the gene matches. Germline assignment: CDR1 LNHDA and CDR2 SQIVND (reference sequence). This CDR3 region has 15 residues. CDR3 nucleotide sequence: TGTGCCACGGGACAGGGGGCCTCTGGGGCCAACGTCCTGACTTTC. It is translated as CATGQGASGANVLTF.

V is TRBV30 and J is TRBJ2-2, with 8 nucleotides matching TRBD2. After removal of 4 bases from V and 8 bases from J, the junction contained 12 bases not matched to a gene. The germline CDR1 and CDR2 sequences are GTSNPN and SVGIG (reference sequence). The CDR3 covers 15 residues. The CDR3 DNA follows: TGTGCCTGGATAGGTAGACTAGCGCCAAGAGGGGAGCTGTTTTTT. Translating it yields CAWIGRLAPRGELFF. Combining the CDR3 with reference TRBV30 and TRBJ2-2 gives the whole variable domain SQTIHQWPATLVQPVGSPLSLECTVEGTSNPNLYWYRQAAGRGLQLLFYSVGIGQISSEVPQNLSASRPQDRQFILSSKKLLLSDSGFYLCAWIGRLAPRGELFFGEGSRLTVL.

This clone was counted between two and nine times. This rearrangement joins TRBV11-3 to TRBJ2-3; a possible D gene is TRBD2 (5 bases). Trimming pared 1 base from V and 7 bases from J, leaving 15 bases between. CDR3 length: 15 residues. CDR1 and CDR2 from the germline V gene are SGHNT and YENEEA. CDR3 bases: TGTGCCAGCAGCTTAGGCCGGGAAAGGAAAAATACGCAGTATTTT. Translated: CASSLGRERKNTQYF.